One TCR beta chain is described in this entry. Its specificity is not known. Primers included in the PCR were 60 Vbeta and 13 Jbeta primers. Profiling relied on immunoSEQ multiplex PCR, and the TCRdb table lists in-frame clones only, not all of them. This sample's table has roughly 140,000 clones. Donors likely had unrecorded immune exposures despite being nominally healthy when sampled. The sample is drawn from a study of cytomegalovirus exposure and HLA in healthy donors. Whole-study findings and limits: Across all donors, roughly uniform sequencing depth was an assumption of the presence/absence analyses.

This TCR was sampled from a man aged 40-49 years in good health and CMV-seronegative. Sequencing was carried out using PBMCs.

CDR3 loop: CASSLNRQGGTDTQYF. The CDR3 coding sequence is TGTGCCAGCAGCTTGAACCGACAGGGTGGCACAGATACGCAGTATTTT. This chain joins TRBV5-4 and TRBJ2-3, with TRBD1 matching 7 bases. The CDR3 consists of 16 residues. Trimming cost V 1 base and J 1 base; bases outside gene matches: 6. Germline CDR1 SGHNT, CDR2 YYREEE (reference sequence).